The 16 T cell receptor beta chains below all came from one sample that was sequenced in a study of PD-1 blockade in classical Hodgkin lymphoma. Using immunoSEQ multiplex PCR, the repertoire was profiled, and TCRdb retains in-frame clones only, with some absent. The table includes around 45,000 clones, more than 70% detected once. Time point here: cycle 4 day 1 (C4D1), after less than seven weeks of nivolumab. Brentuximab vedotin exposure varied among the patients, all of whom had relapsed after autologous stem cell transplantation. This specimen consisted of peripheral blood mononuclear cells (PBMCs), obtained before the fourth cycle of nivolumab. The source is a human donor with classical Hodgkin lymphoma.

This sequence joins TRBV5-4 and TRBJ1-6; the D is unclear. The length of the CDR3 is 16 residues. Germline V gives CDR1 SGHNT, CDR2 YYREEE (reference sequence). V lost 4 bases and J 8 bases, leaving 19 bases between the germline ends. DNA for the CDR3: TGTGCCAGCAGCGCCTCCGGGCCCCTTAACTATTCACCCCTCCACTTT. This gives the protein CASSASGPLNYSPLHF.

This clone showed up just a few times. This rearrangement joins TRBV27 to TRBJ1-2, with D hard to call. CDR1 is MNHEY, CDR2 SMNVEV, per germline (reference sequence). Trimming removed 7 bases from V and 0 bases from J, with 3 bases in between. The CDR3 totals 11 residues. In DNA form, the CDR3 reads TGTGCCAGCATGACTAACTATGGCTACACCTTC. As protein: CASMTNYGYTF.

This chain joins TRBV30 and TRBJ1-4; D ambiguous. The CDR3 is 12 residues long. V lost 0 bases and J lost 7, with 6 bases in between. CDR1 and CDR2 (germline): GTSNPN, SVGIG (reference sequence). CDR3 sequence (DNA): TGTGCCTGGAGTGTACAAGGTGAAAAACTGTTTTTT. It is translated as CAWSVQGEKLFF.

The genes are TRBV6-1 and TRBJ1-5; D gene unclear. V was shortened by 5 bases and J by 0 bases, with 8 bases between the two germline ends. The CDR3 spans 14 residues. Germline V gene lookup returns CDR1 MNHNS and CDR2 SASEGT. Written as DNA, the CDR3 is TGTGCCAGCAGTTGGGCAGCTAGCAATCAGCCCCAGCATTTT. It specifies CASSWAASNQPQHF.

The rearrangement uses TRBV7-2 and TRBJ2-2; 7 bases align to TRBD1. There are 14 residues in the CDR3. In germline, CDR1 is SGHTA, CDR2 FQGNSA. J was trimmed by 3 bases and V by 5 bases; bases with no gene match: 3. CDR3 DNA sequence: TGTGCCAGCAGCACCGGGACAGACACCGGGGAGCTGTTTTTT. Its protein product is CASSTGTDTGELFF.

The chain employs TRBV7-3 and TRBJ1-1, with D unclear. CDR1 and CDR2 from the germline V gene are SGHTA and FQGTGA. This CDR3 comprises 13 residues. V was clipped by 2 bases and J by 5 bases, with 9 bases between them. The DNA of the CDR3 is TGTGCCAGCAGCTTAGCCAGTGAGACTGAAGCTTTCTTT. Translating gives CASSLASETEAFF.

The chain links TRBV6-1 to TRBJ2-5; D unresolved. The CDR3 spans 13 residues. Germline V lookup: CDR1 MNHNS, CDR2 SASEGT. Trimming left V 5 bases short and J 5 bases short, with 12 bases between. CDR3 loop: CASSPRLEETQYF. DNA of the CDR3: TGTGCCAGCAGTCCTCGGTTAGAGGAGACCCAGTACTTC.

The CDR3 reads CASSLGMAGQETQYF. CDR3 nucleotides: TGTGCCAGCAGCTTAGGGATGGCAGGGCAAGAGACCCAGTACTTC. The chain is built from TRBV11-3 and TRBJ2-5; D may be TRBD1 (5 bases). V lost 1 base to trimming and J lost 2 bases, with 11 bases between them. Germline V gene sequence: CDR1 SGHNT, CDR2 YENEEA. This CDR3 has 15 residues.

This chain links TRBV29-1 with TRBJ2-3, with D perhaps matching TRBD1 (5 bases). The CDR3 loop spans 15 amino acids. CDR1 is SQVTM and CDR2 is ANQGSEA in the germline V gene. Trimming shortened V by 5 bases and J by 1 base, and 16 bases separated the two germline ends. The CDR3 DNA sequence: TGCAGCGTTCGGGTCCCAGGGCCCGGCACAGATACGCAGTATTTT. This sequence encodes CSVRVPGPGTDTQYF.

This clone was recorded a few times. The rearrangement joins TRBV6-6 to TRBJ1-2; 12 bases match TRBD1. The CDR3 spans 14 residues. CDR1 and CDR2 (germline): MNHNY, SVGAGI (reference sequence). V gave up 8 bases and J gave up 7 bases; unmatched junction bases: 8. In DNA form, the CDR3 reads TGTGCCAGCGGGGACAGGGGGCGCGATAGTGGCTACACCTTC. Its protein is CASGDRGRDSGYTF.

The chain recombines TRBV27 with TRBJ1-1; tentatively, D is TRBD1 (6 bases). From germline, CDR1 is MNHEY and CDR2 SMNVEV (reference sequence). CDR3 length: 14 residues. Trimming left V 7 bases short and J 6 bases short, with 18 bases between. In DNA form, the CDR3 reads TGTGCCAGCACCTCGACAGGCATGGCCCCTGAAGCTTTCTTT. It codes for CASTSTGMAPEAFF.

The rearrangement joins TRBV5-8 to TRBJ1-1; D unclear. The CDR3 length is 11 residues. V dropped 10 bases and J dropped 0 bases, with 7 bases sitting between them. The V gene's germline CDR1 is SGHTS and CDR2 YDEGEE. The CDR3 loop is CACWLNTEAFF. CDR3 nucleotide sequence: TGTGCCTGTTGGTTGAACACTGAAGCTTTCTTT.

This clone has just a few counts. Here the CDR3 reads CASSLSDSSYNSPLHF. The CDR3 DNA reads TGTGCCAGCAGCTTATCGGACAGCTCCTATAATTCACCCCTCCACTTT. The V gene is TRBV7-8, the J gene TRBJ1-6; maybe TRBD1 (6 bases). CDR3 size: 16 residues. Germline lookup yields CDR1 SGHVS and CDR2 FQNEAQ. V lost 2 bases and J 0 bases, leaving 8 bases between the germline ends.

V is TRBV5-1 and J is TRBJ2-3; 9 bases align to TRBD1. The germline V gene encodes CDR1 SGHRS and CDR2 YFSETQ. The CDR3 covers 16 residues. The V segment lost 0 bases and the J segment 1 base; nucleotides outside the gene matches: 3. CDR3 residues: CASSLGRTGGTDTQYF. The DNA of the CDR3 is TGCGCCAGCAGCTTGGGAAGGACAGGGGGCACAGATACGCAGTATTTT. Supplemented by reference TRBV5-1 and TRBJ2-3, the full variable domain reads KAGVTQTPRYLIKTRGQQVTLSCSPISGHRSVSWYQQTPGQGLQFLFEYFSETQRNKGNFPGRFSGRQFSNSRSEMNVSTLELGDSALYLCASSLGRTGGTDTQYFGPGTRLTVL.

In this sample, this clone turned up a few times. The chain joins TRBV5-1 to TRBJ2-1; 8 nucleotides line up with TRBD2. Trimming removed 4 bases from V and 7 bases from J; junction bases left unmatched: 10. Germline loops: CDR1 SGHRS, CDR2 YFSETQ. The CDR3 length is 15 residues. This CDR3 reads CASSPPGLAANEQFF. The CDR3 coding sequence is TGCGCCAGCAGCCCTCCTGGACTAGCTGCGAATGAGCAGTTCTTC.

CDR3 nucleotides: TGTGCCAGCAGTCCCTCAGGGCACGGGGAGCTGTTTTTT. This sequence encodes CASSPSGHGELFF. This chain uses TRBV6-6 with TRBJ2-2; maybe TRBD1 (5 bases). V lost 5 bases, J lost 7 bases, and 11 bases lay in between. Per germline, CDR1 MNHNY and CDR2 SVGAGI (reference sequence). The CDR3 is made up of 13 amino acids.